The sequence of this TCR beta chain was determined in a study of identical twins. Notes on the study in general: Out-of-frame TCR alpha sharing in monozygotic twins exceeded recombination model predictions. Possibly, invariant MAIT and iNKT cells partly confounded zero-insertion analyses. Without tracking the same donors, conclusions rested on cross-sectional statistical analysis.

TCRdb recomputed calls from the 5' RACE reads with MiXCR, one row per CDR3 protein. The table lists approximately 890,000 distinct CDR3 sequences, more than 9% of them singletons. This CDR3 spans 15 amino acids. Trimming took 0 bases from V and 3 from J, leaving 9 bases between them. The germline CDR1 and CDR2 sequences are SGHVS and FQNEAQ. Comment on this clonotype: The antigen is not known.

Another study also made use of these data, one on yellow fever vaccine responses in identical twins. This second study says: Twins' vaccine T cell response reportedly gave the appearance of partial convergence and partial personalization.

The specimen was PBMCs. This sequence joins TRBV7-8 and TRBJ2-1; D remains ambiguous. This clonotype was sampled from a woman under 30 in good health. CDR3 protein: CASSLAGFIYNEQFF. The DNA of the CDR3 is TGTGCCAGCAGCTTAGCGGGATTTATCTACAATGAGCAGTTCTTC.